The 27 T cell receptor beta chains reported below all come from one sample, sequenced in a study of somatic mutations in cytotoxic T cells in rheumatoid arthritis. TCRdb's table, derived via immunoSEQ multiplex PCR, lists solely in-frame clones and lacks some. The sample includes 18,000 or so clones, 73% of them seen just once. Sequencing was carried out using CD8+ T cells sorted from blood. All receptors derive from a woman aged 60 to 75 in good health.

The rearrangement uses TRBV9 and TRBJ1-1; 11 bases agree with TRBD1. V trimming: 7 bases; J trimming: 0 bases; junction bases outside the gene matches: 5. The CDR3 loop spans 15 amino acids. Germline CDR1 SGDLS, CDR2 YYNGEE. The CDR3 loop is CASGGQGALNTEAFF. Written as DNA, the CDR3 is TGTGCCAGCGGAGGACAGGGGGCTTTGAACACTGAAGCTTTCTTT.

This chain links TRBV6-1 with TRBJ1-5; maybe TRBD1 (5 bases). The CDR3 consists of 15 residues. V dropped 0 bases and J dropped 6 bases, with 12 bases sitting between them. In germline, CDR1 is MNHNS, CDR2 SASEGT. The CDR3 sequence is CASSEAAGIVQPQHF. DNA for the CDR3: TGTGCCAGCAGTGAAGCGGCAGGGATAGTTCAGCCCCAGCATTTT.

CDR3 loop: CASSGGISYEQYF. In DNA form, the CDR3 reads TGTGCCAGTAGCGGGGGGATCTCCTACGAGCAGTACTTC. The rearrangement links TRBV19 to TRBJ2-7; 7 bases are a match to TRBD2. The CDR3 loop spans 13 amino acids. V gave up 6 bases and J gave up 0 bases; unmatched junction bases: 2. The germline V gene has CDR1 LNHDA and CDR2 SQIVND (reference sequence). The entire variable domain, with the rest obtained from reference TRBV19 and TRBJ2-7, is as follows: DGGITQSPKYLFRKEGQNVTLSCEQNLNHDAMYWYRQDPGQGLRLIYYSQIVNDFQKGDIAEGYSVSREKKESFPLTVTSAQKNPTAFYLCASSGGISYEQYFGPGTRLTVT.

The J gene is TRBJ1-3, the V gene TRBV2; 9 bases are a match to TRBD1. The CDR3 runs 17 residues. From germline, CDR1 is SNHLY and CDR2 FYNNEI. After removal of 2 bases from V and 3 bases from J, the junction contained 8 bases not matched to a gene. The CDR3 here is CASSERTGVFSGNTIYF. The CDR3 region has the DNA TGTGCCAGCAGTGAAAGGACAGGGGTATTCAGTGGAAACACCATATATTTT. The full variable domain, rest sourced from reference TRBV2 and TRBJ1-3, is EPEVTQTPSHQVTQMGQEVILRCVPISNHLYFYWYRQILGQKVEFLVSFYNNEISEKSEIFDDQFSVERPDGSNFTLKIRSTKLEDSAMYFCASSERTGVFSGNTIYFGEGSWLTVV.

The chain links TRBV2 to TRBJ2-7; 9 positions match TRBD1. CDR3 size: 14 residues. Germline CDR1 reads SNHLY; CDR2 reads FYNNEI. The V segment lost 9 bases and the J segment 2 bases; nucleotides outside the gene matches: 8. CDR3 loop: CARGGQGRPYEQYF. As DNA, the CDR3 is TGTGCCAGGGGTGGACAGGGGCGACCCTACGAGCAGTACTTC.

The rearrangement links TRBV19 to TRBJ2-7, with D tentatively TRBD1 (6 bases). V lost 11 bases and J 3 bases, leaving 14 bases between the germline ends. The CDR3 totals 12 residues. The germline CDR1 and CDR2 sequences are LNHDA and SQIVND (reference sequence). CDR3 sequence reads: CAGPGRGYEQYF. DNA of the CDR3: TGTGCCGGGCCAGGCAGGGGCTACGAGCAGTACTTC. Using reference TRBV19 and TRBJ2-7 for the parts outside the CDR3, the full variable domain is DGGITQSPKYLFRKEGQNVTLSCEQNLNHDAMYWYRQDPGQGLRLIYYSQIVNDFQKGDIAEGYSVSREKKESFPLTVTSAQKNPTAFYLCAGPGRGYEQYFGPGTRLTVT.

The chain is built from TRBV6-1 and TRBJ2-7, with 14 bases identical to TRBD2. The CDR3 length is 16 residues. Germline V CDR1 and CDR2: MNHNS, SASEGT. Germline trimming cut 4 bases from V and 3 bases from J; bases unmatched to any gene: 5. The CDR3 nucleotides read TGTGCCAGCAGTGTGCGTGGGACTAGCGGGAGCTACGAGCAGTACTTC. This gives the protein CASSVRGTSGSYEQYF.

V usage is TRBV4-2 and J usage is TRBJ2-1, with 11 positions matching TRBD1. The CDR3 totals 15 residues. Losses at the gene ends were 3 bases for V and 12 bases for J; bases not matched to a gene: 10. The germline V gene has CDR1 LGHNA and CDR2 YNFKEQ. CDR3 bases: TGTGCCAGCAGCCACAATCGGGACAGGGGGTTACGGCAGTTCTTC. Protein product: CASSHNRDRGLRQFF.

The chain links TRBV30 to TRBJ2-1; 8 nucleotides align to TRBD2. This CDR3 contains 14 residues. Looked up from germline, CDR1 is GTSNPN and CDR2 is SVGIG (reference sequence). After removal of 2 bases from V and 8 bases from J, the junction contained 8 bases not matched to a gene. The CDR3 DNA is TGTGCCTGGAGTCTCCGGGAGGGGGTCGATGAGCAGTTCTTC. This sequence encodes CAWSLREGVDEQFF.

The chain uses TRBV6-1 and TRBJ2-7, with 10 bases that match TRBD2. Losses at the gene ends were 0 bases for V and 3 bases for J; bases not matched to a gene: 5. From germline, CDR1 is MNHNS and CDR2 SASEGT. CDR3 length: 16 amino acids. The CDR3, as DNA: TGTGCCAGCAGTGAAGCCAGTCGGACTAGCGGCTACGAGCAGTACTTC. This codes for CASSEASRTSGYEQYF.

This chain links TRBV27 with TRBJ1-1; 8 bases map to TRBD1. The germline CDR1 and CDR2 sequences are MNHEY and SMNVEV (reference sequence). V lost 4 bases, J lost 3 bases, and 4 bases stayed unmatched. The CDR3 totals 14 residues. CDR3 protein: CASSYQGAYTEAFF. In DNA, the CDR3 is TGTGCCAGCAGTTATCAGGGGGCGTACACTGAAGCTTTCTTT.

The chain has TRBV9 and TRBJ1-1; D unclear. The CDR3 extends over 13 amino acids. Deletions cut 0 bases from V and 1 base from J, with 4 bases between. Germline values: CDR1 SGDLS, CDR2 YYNGEE. CDR3 nucleotide sequence: TGTGCCAGCAGCGTAGACAGGAACACTGAAGCTTTCTTT. Protein product: CASSVDRNTEAFF.

The chain has TRBV27 and TRBJ1-2, with D hard to call. The CDR3 covers 13 residues. V lost 3 bases to trimming and J lost 8 bases, with 13 bases between them. Germline values: CDR1 MNHEY, CDR2 SMNVEV (reference sequence). CDR3 sequence reads: CASSFSVSLGYTF. The CDR3 bases are TGTGCCAGCAGTTTTTCGGTCTCTCTCGGCTACACCTTC.

By sample share, this clone is medium-sized. The V call is TRBV5-1, the J call TRBJ1-5; the D gene is possibly TRBD1 (6 bases). CDR3 length: 13 residues. The V end lost 4 bases, the J end lost 5 bases, and 10 bases lay between the germline ends. Germline V gene sequence: CDR1 SGHRS, CDR2 YFSETQ. CDR3 sequence (DNA): TGCGCCAGCAGCCATGAGGGGGATCAGCCCCAGCATTTT. Translating gives CASSHEGDQPQHF.

The V call is TRBV10-1, the J call TRBJ2-7; D not resolved. The CDR3 has 12 amino acids. Per the germline V gene, CDR1 is WNHNN and CDR2 is SYGVQD (reference sequence). Trimming shortened V by 0 bases and J by 3 bases, and 3 bases separated the two germline ends. For the CDR3, the DNA is TGCGCCAGCAGTGAGTCGAGCTACGAGCAGTACTTC. Translating gives CASSESSYEQYF.

The chain combines TRBV9 with TRBJ2-7; TRBD1 aligns across 8 bases. Germline CDR1 and CDR2: SGDLS and YYNGEE. There are 14 residues in the CDR3. J lost 5 bases, V lost 4 bases, and 8 bases had no gene match. CDR3 sequence: CASSHPDRVDEQYF. CDR3 DNA sequence: TGTGCCAGCAGCCACCCGGACAGGGTCGACGAGCAGTACTTC.

CDR3 loop: CASLSGQAGDEQYF. CDR3 DNA sequence: TGTGCCAGCTTATCGGGACAGGCTGGGGACGAGCAGTACTTC. V and J are TRBV2 and TRBJ2-7; 8 nucleotides line up with TRBD1. CDR3 length: 14 residues. V gave up 8 bases and J gave up 5 bases; unmatched junction bases: 11. CDR1 is SNHLY and CDR2 is FYNNEI in the germline V gene.

The rearrangement links TRBV6-4 to TRBJ1-1; D is perhaps TRBD1 (5 bases). The ends were cut back, 7 bases at V and 1 base at J, with 13 bases in the middle. Germline V gene lookup returns CDR1 MRHNA and CDR2 SNTAGT. The length of the CDR3 is 14 residues. The CDR3 reads CASTRLRENTEAFF. CDR3 DNA sequence: TGTGCCAGCACTAGGCTCAGGGAGAACACTGAAGCTTTCTTT.

The chain recombines TRBV7-8 with TRBJ2-3; 10 positions match TRBD2. The CDR3 contains 16 residues. The ends lost 5 bases at V and 1 base at J; junction bases unmatched: 6. Germline CDR1 and CDR2: SGHVS and FQNEAQ. CDR3 in amino acids: CASSQSGRVGTDTQYF. The CDR3 DNA reads as TGTGCCAGCAGCCAGAGCGGGAGGGTGGGCACAGATACGCAGTATTTT. Full variable domain (missing parts from reference TRBV7-8 and TRBJ2-3): GAGVSQSPRYKVAKRGQDVALRCDPISGHVSLFWYQQALGQGPEFLTYFQNEAQLDKSGLPSDRFFAERPEGSVSTLKIQRTQQEDSAVYLCASSQSGRVGTDTQYFGPGTRLTVL.

The chain combines TRBV9 with TRBJ1-2; 7 bases align to TRBD1. The CDR3 has 15 amino acids. Germline CDR1 is SGDLS and CDR2 is YYNGEE. The V and J ends lost 3 bases and 5 bases, in that order; junction bases with no gene match: 10. CDR3 residues: CASSAGQDLPYGYTF. The CDR3 nucleotides are TGTGCCAGCAGCGCCGGACAGGACCTACCGTATGGCTACACCTTC.

To note about this clone: The junction shows a germline mismatch at one end, possibly a read error. This chain connects TRBV7-9 to TRBJ2-7; no reliable D call. Germline V gene lookup returns CDR1 SEHNR and CDR2 FQNEAQ (reference sequence). The CDR3 extends over 11 amino acids. CDR3: CASSPGYGQYF. For the CDR3, the DNA is TGTGCCAGCAGCCCAGGCTACGGGCAGTACTTC.

CDR3 sequence reads: CASSLTGVPYEQYF. The CDR3 nucleotides read TGCGCCAGCAGCTTGACAGGGGTCCCCTACGAGCAGTACTTC. The chain joins TRBV5-1 to TRBJ2-7; 7 bases line up with TRBD1. Germline V gene lookup returns CDR1 SGHRS and CDR2 YFSETQ. CDR3 length: 14 amino acids. Germline trimming cut 1 base from V and 2 bases from J; bases unmatched to any gene: 3.

The chain combines TRBV11-2 with TRBJ2-7; the match to TRBD1 covers 8 bases. With V trimmed by 4 bases and J by 4 bases, 3 bases remained unmatched. Per germline, CDR1 SGHAT and CDR2 FQNNGV. This CDR3 spans 13 amino acids. The CDR3 DNA follows: TGTGCCAGCAGCTGGGGGACAGGATACGAGCAGTACTTC. It is translated as CASSWGTGYEQYF.

This clone appeared once. The chain joins TRBV9 to TRBJ2-1, with TRBD2 matching over 7 bases. This CDR3 is built from 14 residues. Germline V gene lookup returns CDR1 SGDLS and CDR2 YYNGEE. Trimming cost V 3 bases and J 2 bases; bases outside gene matches: 2. The CDR3 is CASSDSGAYNEQFF. CDR3 coding DNA: TGTGCCAGCAGCGACAGCGGGGCCTACAATGAGCAGTTCTTC.

This sequence joins TRBV9 and TRBJ1-1; perhaps TRBD1 as D (5 bases). V was clipped by 4 bases and J by 2 bases, with 15 bases between them. CDR3 size: 15 residues. Germline CDR1 SGDLS, CDR2 YYNGEE. This chain's CDR3 is CASSPEGTVNTEAFF. DNA of the CDR3: TGTGCCAGCAGCCCCGAGGGGACGGTTAACACTGAAGCTTTCTTT.

The chain links TRBV27 to TRBJ1-1; the match to TRBD1 covers 7 bases. Germline V CDR1 and CDR2: MNHEY, SMNVEV (reference sequence). V gave up 3 bases and J gave up 6 bases; unmatched junction bases: 13. The CDR3 runs to 16 residues. The CDR3 coding sequence is TGTGCCAGCAGTTTGGGGGGAACGACAGGGAGATCTGAAGCTTTCTTT. Its protein is CASSLGGTTGRSEAFF.

The DNA of the CDR3 is TGTGCCAGCAGCGCTAGCGAGAGCTCCTACAATGAGCAGTTCTTC. Translation gives CASSASESSYNEQFF. V usage is TRBV7-9 and J usage is TRBJ2-1; possible D gene TRBD2, 6 bases. The length of the CDR3 is 15 residues. Germline CDR1 is SEHNR and CDR2 is FQNEAQ (reference sequence). Trimming removed 5 bases from V and 0 bases from J, with 11 bases in between.